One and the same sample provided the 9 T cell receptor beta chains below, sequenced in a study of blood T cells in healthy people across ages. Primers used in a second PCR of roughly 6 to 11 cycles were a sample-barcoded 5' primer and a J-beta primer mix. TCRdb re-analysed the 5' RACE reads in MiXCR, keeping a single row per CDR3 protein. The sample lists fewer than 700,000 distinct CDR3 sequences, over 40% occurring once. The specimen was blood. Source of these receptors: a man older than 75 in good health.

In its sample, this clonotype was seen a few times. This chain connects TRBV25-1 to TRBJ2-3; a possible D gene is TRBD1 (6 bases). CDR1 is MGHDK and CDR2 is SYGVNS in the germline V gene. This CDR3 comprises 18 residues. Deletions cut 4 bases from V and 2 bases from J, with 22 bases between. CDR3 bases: TGTGCCAGCAGTGGCCAAGACCTCAGGGGACAACTCACAGATACGCAGTATTTT. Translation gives CASSGQDLRGQLTDTQYF.

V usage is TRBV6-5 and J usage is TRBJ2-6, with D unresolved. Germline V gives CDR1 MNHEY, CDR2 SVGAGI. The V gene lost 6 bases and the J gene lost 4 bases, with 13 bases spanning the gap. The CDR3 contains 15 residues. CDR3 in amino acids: CASSRAVIGANVLTF. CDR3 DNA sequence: TGTGCCAGCAGCCGGGCGGTAATAGGGGCCAACGTCCTGACTTTC.

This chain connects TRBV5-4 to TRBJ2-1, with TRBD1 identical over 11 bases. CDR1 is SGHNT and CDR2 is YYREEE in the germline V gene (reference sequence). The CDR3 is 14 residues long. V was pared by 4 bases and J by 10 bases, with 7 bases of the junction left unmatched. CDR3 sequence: CASSGTGGISEQFF. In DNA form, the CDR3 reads TGTGCCAGCAGCGGGACAGGGGGTATTAGCGAGCAGTTCTTC.

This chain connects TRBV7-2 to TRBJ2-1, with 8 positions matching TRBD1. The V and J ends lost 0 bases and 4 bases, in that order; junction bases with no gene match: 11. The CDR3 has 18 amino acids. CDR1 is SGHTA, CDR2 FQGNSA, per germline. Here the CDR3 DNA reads TGTGCCAGCAGCTTAGCGAGGGTCCGACAGGGGAAGTACAATGAGCAGTTCTTC. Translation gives CASSLARVRQGKYNEQFF. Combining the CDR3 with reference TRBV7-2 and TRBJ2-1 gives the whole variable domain GAGVSQSPSNKVTEKGKDVELRCDPISGHTALYWYRQSLGQGLEFLIYFQGNSAPDKSGLPSDRFSAERTGGSVSTLTIQRTQQEDSAVYLCASSLARVRQGKYNEQFFGPGTRLTVL.

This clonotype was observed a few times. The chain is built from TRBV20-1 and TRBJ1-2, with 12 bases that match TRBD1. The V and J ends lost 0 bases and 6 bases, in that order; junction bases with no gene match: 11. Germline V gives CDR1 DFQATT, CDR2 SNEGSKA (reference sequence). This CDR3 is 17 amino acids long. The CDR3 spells CSARENLRDRGLDGYTF. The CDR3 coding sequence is TGCAGTGCTAGAGAGAACCTCCGGGACAGGGGGCTCGATGGCTACACCTTC.

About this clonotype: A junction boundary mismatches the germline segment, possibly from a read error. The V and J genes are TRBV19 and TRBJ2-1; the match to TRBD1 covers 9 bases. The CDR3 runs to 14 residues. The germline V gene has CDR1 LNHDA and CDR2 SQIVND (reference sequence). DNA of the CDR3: TGCGGGGTCAGAGCGGACAGGGGCTACAATGAGCAGTTCTTC. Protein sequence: CGVRADRGYNEQFF. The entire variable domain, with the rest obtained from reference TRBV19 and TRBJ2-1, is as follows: DGGITQSPKYLFRKEGQNVTLSCEQNLNHDAMYWYRQDPGQGLRLIYYSQIVNDFQKGDIAEGYSVSREKKESFPLTVTSAQKNPTAFYLCGVRADRGYNEQFFGPGTRLTVL.

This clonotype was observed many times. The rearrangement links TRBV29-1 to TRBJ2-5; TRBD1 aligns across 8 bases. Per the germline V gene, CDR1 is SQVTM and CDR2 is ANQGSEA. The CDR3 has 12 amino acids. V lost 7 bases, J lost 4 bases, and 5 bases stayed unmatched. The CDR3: CSARTGRETQYF. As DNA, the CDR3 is TGCAGCGCGAGGACAGGGCGAGAGACCCAGTACTTC.

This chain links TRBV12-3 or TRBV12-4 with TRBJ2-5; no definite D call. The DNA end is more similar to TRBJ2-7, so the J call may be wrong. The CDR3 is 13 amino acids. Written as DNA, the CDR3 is TGTGCCAGCAGCTCAAAAGGAGTCCACGAGCAGTACTTC. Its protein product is CASSSKGVHEQYF.

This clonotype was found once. The CDR3 sequence: CASSKRLARGTDTQYF. DNA for the CDR3: TGTGCCAGCAGTAAGCGACTAGCGCGAGGCACAGATACGCAGTATTTT. V gene TRBV6-1 combines with J gene TRBJ2-3; 8 bases are shared with TRBD2. The germline V gene has CDR1 MNHNS and CDR2 SASEGT. The V gene end was trimmed by 5 bases and the J gene end by 1 base; junction bases not matched to a gene: 8. The CDR3 has 16 residues.